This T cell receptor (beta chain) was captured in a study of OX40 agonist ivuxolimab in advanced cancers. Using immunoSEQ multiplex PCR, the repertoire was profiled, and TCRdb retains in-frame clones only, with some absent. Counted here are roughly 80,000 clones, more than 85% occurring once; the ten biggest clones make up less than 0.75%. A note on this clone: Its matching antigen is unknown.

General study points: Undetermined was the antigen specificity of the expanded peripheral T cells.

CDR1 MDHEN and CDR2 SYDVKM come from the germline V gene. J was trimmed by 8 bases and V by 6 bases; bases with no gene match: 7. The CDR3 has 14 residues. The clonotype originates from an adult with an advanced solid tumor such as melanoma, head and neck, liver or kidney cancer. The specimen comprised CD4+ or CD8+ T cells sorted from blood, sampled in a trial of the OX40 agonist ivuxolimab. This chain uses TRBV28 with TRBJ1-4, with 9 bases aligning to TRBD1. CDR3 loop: CASRPGTGFEKLFF. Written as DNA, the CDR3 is TGTGCCAGCAGACCCGGGACAGGGTTCGAAAAACTGTTTTTT.